These T cell receptor beta chains were read from a single sample in a study of T cells in localized non-small cell lung cancer. The protocol was immunoSEQ multiplex PCR, while the TCRdb copy is restricted to in-frame clones and leaves out a portion. The data contain about 20,000 clones, 87% of them seen just once; the ten biggest clones take up 12%. The sample consisted of PBMCs, taken before any cancer treatment. The origin of the receptors is a man between 40 and 70 years old with stage II squamous cell lung carcinoma. Each CDR3 is given with its conserved first and last residue.

TRBJ2-1,TRBV10-2,CASTRTSDEQFF
TRBJ1-2,TRBV9,CASSVGNVLNYGYTF
TRBJ2-5,TRBV7-9,CASSGSSGSGETQYF
TRBJ1-2,TRBV29-1,CSVQGAGGYTF
TRBJ1-3,TRBV7-2,CASSLERNTIYF
TRBJ1-2,TRBV4-2,CASSQGPPNYGYTF
TRBJ1-4,TRBV5-3,CARSLCQGPANEKLFF
TRBJ1-1,TRBV11-3,CASSLETPPMNTEAFF
TRBJ2-2,TRBV7-3,CASSSGPAGELFF
TRBJ2-5,TRBV4-1,CASSQDRGLIWGETQYF
TRBJ1-1,TRBV7-9,CASSLGTVNTEAFF
TRBJ2-1,TRBV7-6,CASSFLWDSGLSNEQFF
TRBJ1-1,TRBV11-1,CASSLGEVADTEAFF
TRBJ2-2,TRBV19,CASSITPWTGELFF
TRBJ2-3,TRBV7-3,CASSPDRAADTQYF
TRBJ1-2,TRBV19,CASSTNTGAQGGYTF
TRBJ1-1,TRBV11-1,CASSQDSGVDTEAFF
TRBJ2-3,TRBV7-9,CASSKGAGGTDTQYF
TRBJ2-5,TRBV21-1,CASRIRETQYF
TRBJ2-1,TRBV4-1,CASSQGGGPFYEQFF
TRBJ1-5,TRBV28,CASSLYSDTYPPQHF
TRBJ2-3,TRBV10-3,CAIARDRVSTDTQYF
TRBJ2-7,TRBV28,CASSTQGYEQYF
TRBJ1-2,TRBV5-1,CASHRDGSSSNYGYTF
TRBJ1-1,TRBV28,CASSLKGQVEAFF
TRBJ1-4,TRBV4-2,CASSQDTGALFF
TRBJ1-5,TRBV29-1,CSVRDANQPQHF
TRBJ1-2,TRBV11-2,CASSLSSNYGYTF
TRBJ2-5,TRBV20-1,CSARYGETQYF
TRBJ2-7,TRBV30,CAWSLAGGGYEQYF
TRBJ1-3,TRBV25-1,CASSEYRTGGAGNTIYF